What follows describes a single T cell receptor (beta chain). From blood CD8+ and CD4+ T cells, TCR beta sequences were generated. V gave up 2 bases and J gave up 3 bases, with 13 bases separating them. Germline CDR1 reads DFQATT; CDR2 reads SNEGSKA (reference sequence). The CDR3 extends over 14 amino acids. The data originate from a study of CD8 T cells in Susac syndrome. After extraction with the RNeasy kit, roughly 0.45 to 1 ug of the RNA was reverse transcribed using random hexamers. TCRdb re-called the immunoSEQ multiplex PCR reads through MiXCR, storing one row per CDR3 protein. The table has approximately 230,000 distinct CDR3 sequences, 80% to 95% seen once; the top ten hold approximately 0.072%.

The TCR comes from a human donor with multiple sclerosis. Sequenced material: CD4+ T cells from PBMCs. The genes are TRBV20-1 and TRBJ1-1; D uncertain. CDR3 nucleotide sequence: TGCAGTGCTAGAAGGCTCCTACGGGACACTGAAGCTTTCTTT. It yields the protein CSARRLLRDTEAFF.